This T cell receptor beta chain originates from a study of blood T cell repertoires in COVID-19 (dated by TCRdb to 2020 to 2022). With respect to the entire study: Samples from collaborators originated in the United States, Italy and Spain and spanned both the acute and convalescent phases of COVID-19. The material from the prospective study consisted of cDNA or gDNA derived from T cells, B-cell-depleted T cells, or PBMCs. Deeply sampled blood TCRbeta repertoires from subjects exposed to, actively infected with, or recovered from COVID-19 were included in the dataset. The repertoires were released in a freely available public database intended as a resource for research on the immune response to SARS-CoV-2. The samples were drawn from two sources: the first 160 participants of the ongoing ImmuneRACE study, and fewer than 1,500 subjects contributed by 6 global collaborators. A de-identified subject ID, COVID-19 status, age in years and sex were almost always included in the sample metadata. Where HLA class I and class II types were available, the types were taken from metadata supplied by the sample provider, not from assay-based typing.

One collaborating source in Seattle enrolled patients during active infection and followed them longitudinally through the course of disease. Each collaborating institution followed its own protocols to collect whole blood in K2EDTA tubes. For TCRbeta analysis, collaborators shipped samples as frozen whole blood, isolated PBMCs, or DNA extracted from either of those sample types. The germline V end is reduced by 5 bases and the J end by 5 bases; junction bases left unmatched: 8. CDR1 is given as MNHEY and CDR2 as SMNVEV, both from the germline V gene (reference sequence). The CDR3 runs 14 amino acids, cysteine and phenylalanine included. The sequence is cut down to CDR3 DNA, 42 bases in frame from base 1. This clone occurred once. The antigen this receptor binds is unknown. Base quality data are lacking; no much larger clone is found one base away. TCRbeta CDR3 regions were amplified from genomic DNA using the immunoSEQ Assay, a bias-controlled multiplex PCR. As for how the authors treated the data: Nucleated cell counts per sample were estimated from amplification of reference gene primers within the assay. To quantify the absolute abundance of each unique TCRbeta CDR3 rearrangement, sequence reads were collapsed and filtered. Productive Simpson clonality was computed per sample as the square root of Simpson's diversity index over productive rearrangements. TCRdb took this table from immuneACCESS and kept in-frame rearrangements with V and J called. Such tables lack part of the clones; where checked against another copy, unresolved V genes explain under half of the gap, and the rest is unexplained. The DNA was the basis for D and trimming; V, J and clone size are from that table. The sample table lists 250,000 to 350,000 clones, roughly 84% of them with a count of one. 1.4% to 1.5% of the sample lies in the top ten.

What the study reported, not specific to this receptor: How much clinical and demographic metadata was included differed by source and by participant, and the metadata was provided uncurated.

This receptor chain uses TRBV27 and TRBJ2-5; 7 central bases correspond to TRBD2. This clonotype was obtained from a human donor with COVID-19, enrolled during active disease. The donor label of this sample is uncertain. The sequenced sample consisted of peripheral blood. At the DNA level, the sequence is TGTGCCAGCAGTCCCCGGTGGGGAGGGGAGACCCAGTACTTC. This is translated as CASSPRWGGETQYF.